This T cell receptor (beta chain) was profiled in a study of cytomegalovirus exposure and HLA in healthy donors. Study-wide results and caveats: Researchers catalogued about 150 TCR beta chains as cytomegalovirus-associated. There were several of the most significant clusters that appeared linked to common viral pathogens in a later analysis.

The PCR ran on 60 Vbeta and 13 Jbeta primers. Method: immunoSEQ multiplex PCR; TCRdb's copy keeps in-frame clones and lacks some. The profile covers approximately 130,000 clones, with under 90% appearing a single time and around 0.67% taken by the ten largest. With regard to this clone: The antigen is undetermined.

CDR3 length equals 13 residues. Germline CDR1 and CDR2: SGHTA and FQGNSA. The V and J ends lost 2 bases and 7 bases respectively, with 11 bases between them. Material for sequencing was PBMCs. The V and J genes are TRBV7-2 and TRBJ1-2, with unresolved D. This TCR derives from a man aged 18 to 29 in good health and CMV-seronegative. This chain's CDR3 is CASSLSGVGGYTF. The DNA of the CDR3 is TGTGCCAGCAGCTTATCCGGGGTGGGTGGCTACACCTTC.